Sequencing of this T cell receptor beta chain was carried out in a study of blood T cell repertoires in COVID-19 (dated by TCRdb to about 2020). For the study in its entirety: The collaborator samples originated in the United States, Italy and Spain and spanned the acute and convalescent phases of COVID-19. The prospective study material was composed of cDNA or gDNA derived from T cells, B-cell-depleted T cells, or PBMCs. Where available, HLA class I and class II types were obtained from metadata supplied by the sample provider rather than from assay-based typing. The dataset comprised deeply sampled blood TCRbeta repertoires from subjects exposed to, actively infected with, or recovered from COVID-19. The sample metadata nearly always contained a de-identified subject ID, COVID-19 status, age in years and sex. Samples were obtained from the ongoing ImmuneRACE study (first 160 participants) and from over 1,000 subjects provided by 6 global collaborators. The repertoires were made available in a free public database intended to serve as a resource for research on the immune response to SARS-CoV-2. What the authors observed across the whole study: Clinical and demographic metadata were provided uncurated, with the amount varying by source and participant.

About this clone: No antigen is known for it. One base away there is no much larger clone; base qualities are not given.

Ends trimmed: V by 4 bases, J by 6 bases; bases unmatched to a gene: 5. Taken from cysteine to phenylalanine, the CDR3 has 13 residues. Here the CDR3 DNA is all that survives: 39 bases in frame from base 1. The germline V gene encodes CDR1 SGHRS and CDR2 YFSETQ. The immunoSEQ Assay, a bias-controlled multiplex PCR, was used to amplify TCRbeta CDR3 regions from genomic DNA. The authors' pipeline ran thus. Nucleated cell counts per sample were estimated from amplification of reference gene primers within the assay. To quantify the absolute abundance of each unique TCRbeta CDR3 rearrangement, sequence reads were collapsed and filtered. For each sample, productive Simpson clonality was calculated as the square root of Simpson's diversity index over productive rearrangements. Here the immuneACCESS table is served through TCRdb, limited to in-frame sequences with V and J called. Missing clones are a known gap in these copies; in checked studies unresolved V genes cover under half, and the rest lacks a known reason. V and J calls and clone size are given by that table; D and trimming were obtained from the DNA. The sample includes around 230,000 clones, with about 81% observed a single time. About 9% of the sample is taken by the ten largest.

In the prospective study, participants were roughly 18 to 100 years old, resided in about two dozen geographic areas of the United States, and were enrolled through a virtual design. In the prospective study, cohorts were assigned on the basis of participant-reported clinical history obtained from a screening survey and a study questionnaire. ImmuneRACE Cohort 3 recovered participants were defined by two consecutive negative NP/OP PCR tests, healthcare professional clearance, or symptom resolution. Mobile phlebotomists in the prospective study collected whole blood, serum and a nasopharyngeal or oropharyngeal swab from every participant. Participants in the prospective study had the option to provide additional blood draws and questionnaires over a 2-month period. Before DNA extraction, blood samples from the prospective study were shipped at room temperature or frozen.

The sequence came from a man between 40 and 49 years old who had recovered from COVID-19. The sequenced sample was PBMCs or T cells enriched from blood (not recorded which). The sequence is built from TRBV5-1 and TRBJ1-2, with 8 bases aligning to TRBD1. The sequenced DNA: TGCGCCAGCAGCGATAGGACAGGGAATGGCTACACCTTC. This is translated as CASSDRTGNGYTF.